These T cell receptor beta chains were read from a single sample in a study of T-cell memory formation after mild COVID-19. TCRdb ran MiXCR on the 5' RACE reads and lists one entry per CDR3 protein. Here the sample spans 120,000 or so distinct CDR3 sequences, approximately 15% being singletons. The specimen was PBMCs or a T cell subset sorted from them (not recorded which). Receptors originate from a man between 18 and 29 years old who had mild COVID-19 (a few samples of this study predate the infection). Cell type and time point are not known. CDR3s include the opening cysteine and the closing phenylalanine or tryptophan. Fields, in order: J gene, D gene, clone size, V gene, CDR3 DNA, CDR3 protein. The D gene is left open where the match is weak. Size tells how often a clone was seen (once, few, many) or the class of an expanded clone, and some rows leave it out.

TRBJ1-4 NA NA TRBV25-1 TGTGCCAGCAGTGATCCCCATTATGGGGAAAAACTGTTTTTT CASSDPHYGEKLFF
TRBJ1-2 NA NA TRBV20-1 TGCAGTGCTAGAGTACCCGGGAGGGATGATGGCTACACCTTC CSARVPGRDDGYTF
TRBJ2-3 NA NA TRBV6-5 TGTGCCAGCAGTTACTCACCGGGAGATACGCAGTATTTT CASSYSPGDTQYF
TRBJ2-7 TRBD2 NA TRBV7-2 TGTGCCAGCAGCCCTGGGGGGGGACGCTCCTACGAGCAGTACTTC CASSPGGGRSYEQYF
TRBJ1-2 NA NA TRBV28 TGTGCCAGCAGTTTAGGCCCGGACGGCTACACCTTC CASSLGPDGYTF
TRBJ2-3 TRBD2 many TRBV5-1 TGCGCCAGCAGCTTTGACGGGGGGGCAGATACGCAGTATTTT CASSFDGGADTQYF
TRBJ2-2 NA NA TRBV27 TGTGCCAGCAGTTTTCTGGGGTCGTGGGGCACCGGGGAGCTGTTTTTT CASSFLGSWGTGELFF
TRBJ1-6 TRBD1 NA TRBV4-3 TGCGCCAGCAGCCAAGAAAGGGACAGTTATTCACCCCTCCACTTT CASSQERDSYSPLHF
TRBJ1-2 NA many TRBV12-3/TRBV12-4 TGTGCCAGCAGTTCCGGGATCTATGGCTACACCTTC CASSSGIYGYTF
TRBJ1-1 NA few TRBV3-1 TGTGCCAGCAGCCAAGAGGGCACTGAAGCTTTCTTT CASSQEGTEAFF